These 29 T cell receptor beta chains were all obtained from the same sample, sequenced in a study of blood T cell repertoires in COVID-19 (dated by TCRdb to 2019 to 2021). Library preparation was by the immunoSEQ multiplex PCR assay. As stored in TCRdb, this immuneACCESS dataset retains in-frame rearrangements with V and J assigned. A fraction of the clones does not appear; measured against another copy, unresolved V genes explain less than half of the discrepancy, and the remainder lacks a known reason. Counted in this sample were roughly 410,000 clones; more than 75% of them appeared once. Clones ranked in the top ten supply about 2.5% of the sample. The sequencing sample was made of peripheral blood. These receptors all stem from an older woman with COVID-19, enrolled during active disease.

The CDR3 loop is CASSPRFAGKGEQYF. The CDR3, as DNA: TGTGCCAGCAGCCCCCGCTTTGCGGGGAAGGGAGAGCAGTACTTC. The J gene is TRBJ2-7, the V gene TRBV7-8, with D perhaps matching TRBD2 (6 bases). V shed 5 bases and J shed 7 bases, with 21 bases lying between them. The CDR3 extends over 15 amino acids. Germline CDR1 is SGHVS and CDR2 is FQNEAQ.

The rearrangement links TRBV6-6 to TRBJ2-1; D is undetermined. Trimming left V 2 bases short and J 9 bases short, with 8 bases between. Germline CDR1 and CDR2: MNHNY and SVGAGI (reference sequence). There are 12 residues in the CDR3. The CDR3 here is CASSYGHSEQFF. As DNA, the CDR3 is TGTGCCAGCAGTTACGGGCATTCTGAGCAGTTCTTC.

The rearrangement links TRBV5-8 to TRBJ1-1; no definite D call. The V gene's germline CDR1 is SGHTS and CDR2 YDEGEE. V lost 0 bases to trimming and J lost 11 bases, with 8 bases between them. The CDR3 extends over 11 amino acids. The CDR3 DNA is TGTGCCAGCAGCTTGGAGGTGAGGGCTTTCTTT. This encodes CASSLEVRAFF.

This chain links TRBV7-2 with TRBJ2-3; 9 bases are shared with TRBD2. From germline, CDR1 is SGHTA and CDR2 FQGNSA. There are 15 residues in the CDR3. After removal of 5 bases from V and 0 bases from J, the junction contained 3 bases not matched to a gene. The CDR3 reads CASSVSGGSTDTQYF. CDR3 nucleotides: TGTGCCAGCAGCGTGAGCGGGGGGAGCACAGATACGCAGTATTTT.

The chain links TRBV7-2 to TRBJ2-1; 8 bases match TRBD2. This CDR3 contains 16 residues. The germline V gene encodes CDR1 SGHTA and CDR2 FQGNSA. With V trimmed by 3 bases and J by 6 bases, 10 bases remained unmatched. The CDR3 nucleotides are TGTGCCAGCAGCTTGCGGGGGGAAACCGCTAGCAATGAGCAGTTCTTC. Translation: CASSLRGETASNEQFF.

The chain links TRBV2 to TRBJ2-3; 8 nucleotides match TRBD1. V gave up 6 bases and J gave up 2 bases; unmatched junction bases: 19. This CDR3 region has 19 residues. Per germline, CDR1 SNHLY and CDR2 FYNNEI. CDR3 coding DNA: TGTGCCAGCAGCCGACCCGATCCGCCCACAGGGGGGTACACAGATACGCAGTATTTT. Protein product: CASSRPDPPTGGYTDTQYF.

The rearrangement joins TRBV5-6 to TRBJ1-1; 10 positions agree with TRBD1. With 2 bases clipped from V and 5 bases from J, the junction kept 6 bases outside the gene matches. Germline loops: CDR1 SGHDT, CDR2 YYEEEE. The CDR3 is 15 amino acids. CDR3 sequence: CASSLWDRGKTEAFF. The CDR3 nucleotides read TGTGCCAGCAGCTTATGGGACAGGGGAAAGACTGAAGCTTTCTTT.

V gene TRBV6-6 combines with J gene TRBJ2-5; 8 bases match TRBD1. Trimming cost V 5 bases and J 4 bases; bases outside gene matches: 6. This CDR3 comprises 14 residues. The germline V gene encodes CDR1 MNHNY and CDR2 SVGAGI (reference sequence). The CDR3 sequence: CASSPRTGTETQYF. The CDR3 DNA reads TGTGCCAGCAGTCCCCGGACAGGGACAGAGACCCAGTACTTC.

The chain couples TRBV5-5 to TRBJ1-1; D may be TRBD1 (6 bases). This CDR3 spans 14 amino acids. The germline V and J ends were trimmed by 3 bases and 0 bases, with 9 bases remaining between them. CDR1 and CDR2 from the germline V gene are SGHKS and YYEKEE (reference sequence). The CDR3 bases are TGTGCCAGCAGCTCCGGACAGCTGAACACTGAAGCTTTCTTT. Amino acid sequence: CASSSGQLNTEAFF.

The gene calls are TRBV11-3 and TRBJ2-6; D not resolved. This CDR3 region has 15 residues. Trimming cost V 3 bases and J 0 bases, with 6 bases left between them. Per germline, CDR1 SGHNT and CDR2 YENEEA. The CDR3 DNA sequence: TGTGCCAGCAGCTTTGACTCCTCTGGGGCCAACGTCCTGACTTTC. The encoded protein is CASSFDSSGANVLTF.

The V gene is TRBV19, the J gene TRBJ2-5; 11 nucleotides align to TRBD1. Germline CDR1 and CDR2: LNHDA and SQIVND (reference sequence). This CDR3 is built from 15 residues. V was pared by 3 bases and J by 4 bases, with 4 bases of the junction left unmatched. Here the CDR3 reads CASSMDRGLGETQYF. The CDR3 DNA follows: TGTGCCAGTAGTATGGACAGGGGGCTGGGAGAGACCCAGTACTTC.

The chain joins TRBV11-2 to TRBJ1-1, with D tentatively TRBD1 (5 bases). Trimming took 7 bases from V and 10 from J, leaving 13 bases between them. The length of the CDR3 is 11 residues. Germline V CDR1 and CDR2: SGHAT, FQNNGV. The CDR3 nucleotides are TGTGCCAGCACCTTTTCGGGGGGAGCTTTCTTT. It yields the protein CASTFSGGAFF.

CDR3: CASSSYRIAKLFF. In DNA, the CDR3 is TGTGCCAGCAGCTCCTACAGAATCGCAAAACTGTTTTTT. The chain links TRBV12-3 or TRBV12-4 to TRBJ1-4, with D uncertain. The V end lost 6 bases, the J end lost 10 bases, and 15 bases lay between the germline ends. CDR3 length: 13 residues.

DNA for the CDR3: TGTGCTAGTGGTCGGACTAGCGGGCGCTCCTACGAGCAGTACTTC. It is translated as CASGRTSGRSYEQYF. The chain joins TRBV12-5 to TRBJ2-7; 11 positions agree with TRBD2. The CDR3 runs to 15 residues. Germline CDR1 and CDR2: LGHNT and FRNRAP. The V and J ends lost 5 bases and 0 bases, in that order; junction bases with no gene match: 3.

This chain joins TRBV2 and TRBJ2-6, with a tentative D call TRBD1 (5 bases). CDR1 and CDR2 (germline): SNHLY, FYNNEI. Between the trimmed V and J ends, which lost 6 bases and 1 base, there was a span of 7 bases. This CDR3 has 14 residues. In DNA, the CDR3 is TGTGCCAGCAGGCAGGGATCTGGGGCCAACGTCCTGACTTTC. Translation gives CASRQGSGANVLTF.

This clone was recorded only once. V usage is TRBV6-5 and J usage is TRBJ2-7; 13 bases fit TRBD2. The CDR3 length is 15 residues. Germline V gene data show CDR1 as MNHEY and CDR2 as SVGAGI. V lost 6 bases, J lost 7 bases, and 9 bases stayed unmatched. CDR3 region: CASRKGLAGIWEQYF. DNA for the CDR3: TGTGCCAGCAGGAAGGGACTAGCGGGGATTTGGGAGCAGTACTTC.

The chain links TRBV3-1 (or the pseudogene TRBV3-2) to TRBJ2-5; the D is unclear. The CDR3 runs to 15 residues. CDR1 is LGHDT and CDR2 is YNNKEL in the germline V gene (reference sequence). With 1 base removed from V and 0 bases from J, the gap between germline ends came to 9 bases. The DNA for the CDR3 is TGTGCCAGCAGCCAAGGCGGATACGACCAAGAGACCCAGTACTTC. It yields the protein CASSQGGYDQETQYF.

This sequence joins TRBV10-2 and TRBJ2-3; tentative D call: TRBD2 (5 bases). V was shortened by 8 bases and J by 1 base, with 19 bases between the two germline ends. The CDR3 is made up of 16 amino acids. CDR1 is WSHSY, CDR2 SAAADI, per germline. CDR3 sequence reads: CASHLDTFGGTDTQYF. Here the CDR3 DNA reads TGCGCCAGCCACCTCGACACTTTCGGGGGCACAGATACGCAGTATTTT.

The rearrangement uses TRBV2 and TRBJ2-1, with D possibly matching TRBD1 (6 bases). V was trimmed by 6 bases and J by 9 bases, leaving 18 bases between them. Germline V lookup: CDR1 SNHLY, CDR2 FYNNEI. The CDR3 sequence is 14 residues long. The CDR3 reads CASRGDTPLSEQFF. In nucleotides, the CDR3 is TGTGCCAGCAGAGGGGACACCCCACTAAGTGAGCAGTTCTTC.

This clone is a singleton in its sample. Other DNA sequences in this sample translate to the same CDR3. The V call is TRBV7-6, the J call TRBJ1-5; D is perhaps TRBD1 (5 bases). The V gene lost 1 base and the J gene lost 1 base, with 8 bases spanning the gap. Germline CDR1 is SGHVS and CDR2 is FNYEAQ. This CDR3 comprises 15 residues. Here the CDR3 reads CASSLGGLSNQPQHF. The CDR3, as DNA: TGTGCCAGCAGCTTAGGGGGCCTGAGCAATCAGCCCCAGCATTTT.

The chain has TRBV6-5 and TRBJ2-6, with D perhaps TRBD2 (5 bases). CDR3 length: 14 amino acids. Trimming stripped 6 bases from V and 1 base from J, with 7 bases between. The germline gives CDR1 MNHEY, CDR2 SVGAGI. In DNA, the CDR3 is TGTGCCAGCAGCTCGGGGTCTGGGGCCAACGTCCTGACTTTC. Translation: CASSSGSGANVLTF.

V usage is TRBV6-5 and J usage is TRBJ2-5, with D unresolved. The CDR3 has 12 residues. The V and J ends lost 8 bases and 4 bases respectively, with 11 bases between them. Germline assignment: CDR1 MNHEY and CDR2 SVGAGI. CDR3 sequence reads: CASGPEGETQYF. The CDR3 bases are TGTGCCAGCGGGCCCGAAGGAGAGACCCAGTACTTC.

This clone occurred a few times. The rearrangement joins TRBV19 to TRBJ1-3; a possible D gene is TRBD1 (5 bases). The V gene's germline CDR1 is LNHDA and CDR2 SQIVND (reference sequence). V was shortened by 5 bases and J by 0 bases, with 11 bases between the two germline ends. CDR3 length: 15 residues. For the CDR3, the DNA is TGTGCCAGTAGTGACATAGACAGCTCTGGAAACACCATATATTTT. Amino acid sequence: CASSDIDSSGNTIYF.

The chain recombines TRBV6-5 with TRBJ1-1; D is unresolved. Germline V gene lookup returns CDR1 MNHEY and CDR2 SVGAGI. V was pared by 7 bases and J by 0 bases, with 9 bases between. This CDR3 comprises 13 residues. The DNA for the CDR3 is TGTGCCAGCACCTTCACAATGAACACTGAAGCTTTCTTT. Encoded protein: CASTFTMNTEAFF.

There are a few counts of this clone. The chain has TRBV7-9 and TRBJ1-1; D remains ambiguous. Germline V gene sequence: CDR1 SEHNR, CDR2 FQNEAQ (reference sequence). CDR3 length: 14 residues. Trimming pared 1 base from V and 1 base from J, leaving 7 bases between. This CDR3 reads CASSLDFRNTEAFF. In DNA form, the CDR3 reads TGTGCCAGCAGCTTAGATTTCAGGAACACTGAAGCTTTCTTT.

The chain uses TRBV6-5 and TRBJ1-3; weak D call: TRBD1 (6 bases). Per germline, CDR1 MNHEY and CDR2 SVGAGI. V was cut by 5 bases and J by 4 bases, with 12 bases left in between. CDR3 length: 14 residues. Here the CDR3 reads CASSLTGRGNTIYF. CDR3 DNA: TGTGCCAGCAGTCTGACAGGCCGCGGAAACACCATATATTTT.

The rearrangement links TRBV3-1 (or the pseudogene TRBV3-2) to TRBJ2-2; D remains ambiguous. The CDR3 sequence is 16 residues long. V lost 7 bases, J lost 5 bases, and 20 bases lay in between. CDR1 is LGHDT, CDR2 YNNKEL, per germline (reference sequence). CDR3 DNA: TGTGCCAGCACCTCATCCAGAAGCAGCGATACCGGGGAGCTGTTTTTT. Translating gives CASTSSRSSDTGELFF.

The chain couples TRBV25-1 to TRBJ1-5, with D maybe TRBD1 (6 bases). The germline V and J ends were trimmed by 4 bases and 2 bases, with 15 bases remaining between them. The germline gives CDR1 MGHDK, CDR2 SYGVNS. The CDR3 extends over 16 amino acids. CDR3 in DNA: TGTGCCAGCAGTGGAGGGACACCCGGGGGCAATCAGCCCCAGCATTTT. It is translated as CASSGGTPGGNQPQHF.

In this sample, this clone turned up a few times. This chain uses TRBV5-6 with TRBJ1-1, with TRBD1 matching 9 bases. V shed 0 bases and J 4 bases; nucleotides not matched to a gene: 4. CDR1 is SGHDT, CDR2 YYEEEE, per germline. This CDR3 spans 15 amino acids. The CDR3 sequence: CASSLGQGEATEAFF. The DNA for the CDR3 is TGTGCCAGCAGCTTGGGACAGGGGGAGGCCACTGAAGCTTTCTTT. The entire variable domain, with the rest obtained from reference TRBV5-6 and TRBJ1-1, is as follows: DAGVTQSPTHLIKTRGQQVTLRCSPKSGHDTVSWYQQALGQGPQFIFQYYEEEERQRGNFPDRFSGHQFPNYSSELNVNALLLGDSALYLCASSLGQGEATEAFFGQGTRLTVV.